This passage covers 7 T cell receptor beta chains from one sample sequenced in a study of shared clonotypes between healthy human individuals. Assay used: immunoSEQ multiplex PCR; TCRdb lists only in-frame clones, some missing. Here the sample spans roughly 500,000 clones, 65% to 85% being singletons. Input material: PBMCs. The receptors were gathered from a woman between 40 and 50 years old in good health. Some clones in this sample may be carry-over from other donors' samples.

As for this clone: A much larger clone lies a single base off, so this may be a read error. The CDR3 DNA follows: TGTGCCAGCAGTGAAGCTTCTCGAAGCGGGAGGGCCATCTTGTATACGCAGTATTTT. Protein sequence: CASSEASRSGRAILYTQYF. The genes are TRBV6-1 and TRBJ2-3; 10 positions match TRBD2. The CDR3 is 19 amino acids. Germline trimming cut 0 bases from V and 7 bases from J; bases unmatched to any gene: 16. CDR1 MNHNS and CDR2 SASEGT come from the germline V gene.

The rearrangement joins TRBV2 to TRBJ1-1; D call uncertain. Germline lookup yields CDR1 SNHLY and CDR2 FYNNEI. The CDR3 runs to 12 residues. V was pared by 4 bases and J by 2 bases, with 5 bases between. The CDR3 bases are TGTGCCAGCAGTGTGGGAAACACTGAAGCTTTCTTT. Amino acid sequence: CASSVGNTEAFF.

The V and J genes are TRBV6-1 and TRBJ2-5, with D possibly TRBD1 on 6 matching bases. The CDR3 runs 15 residues. Trimming cost V 5 bases and J 1 base, with 14 bases left between them. The germline CDR1 and CDR2 sequences are MNHNS and SASEGT. In nucleotides, the CDR3 is TGTGCCAGCAGTATTACAGGGCCCACCCAAGAGACCCAGTACTTC. It yields the protein CASSITGPTQETQYF.

The chain recombines TRBV18 with TRBJ2-7; tentative D call: TRBD1 (5 bases). CDR3 length equals 15 residues. Trimming pared 6 bases from V and 0 bases from J, leaving 15 bases between. Looked up from germline, CDR1 is KGHSH and CDR2 is LQKENI. The CDR3 nucleotides are TGTGCCAGCTCCGGTGGGGCGGAGAGCTCCTACGAGCAGTACTTC. Protein sequence: CASSGGAESSYEQYF.

The chain carries TRBV11-2 and TRBJ2-7, with no clear D. The CDR3 contains 11 residues. V shed 7 bases and J shed 2 bases, with 6 bases lying between them. The germline V gene encodes CDR1 SGHAT and CDR2 FQNNGV. For the CDR3, the DNA is TGTGCCAGCAAATGGGCCTACGAGCAGTACTTC. It encodes CASKWAYEQYF.

The chain uses TRBV2 and TRBJ2-5, with D unclear. The CDR3 length is 12 residues. Trimming shortened V by 5 bases and J by 5 bases, and 9 bases separated the two germline ends. The germline V gene encodes CDR1 SNHLY and CDR2 FYNNEI. Written as DNA, the CDR3 is TGTGCCAGCAGTAGGGATATTGAGACCCAGTACTTC. Its translation: CASSRDIETQYF.

The V and J genes are TRBV5-5 and TRBJ1-5, with a tentative D call TRBD1 (6 bases). There are 14 residues in the CDR3. Per the germline V gene, CDR1 is SGHKS and CDR2 is YYEKEE (reference sequence). V gave up 3 bases and J gave up 4 bases, with 11 bases separating them. The CDR3 sequence is CASSWDTLNQPQHF. Written as DNA, the CDR3 is TGTGCCAGCAGCTGGGACACGTTAAATCAGCCCCAGCATTTT. The complete variable domain, with remaining parts taken from reference TRBV5-5 and TRBJ1-5, reads DAGVTQSPTHLIKTRGQQVTLRCSPISGHKSVSWYQQVLGQGPQFIFQYYEKEERGRGNFPDRFSARQFPNYSSELNVNALLLGDSALYLCASSWDTLNQPQHFGDGTRLSIL.